The 14 T cell receptor beta chains below come from one sample, sequenced in a study of T cell repertoires in cytomegalovirus infection. TCRdb ran MiXCR on the reads and lists one entry per CDR3 protein. The sample holds approximately 630,000 distinct CDR3 sequences, 20% to 25% seen once. Sample: CD8+ T cells from PBMCs. The receptor source for this set is a human donor in good health (CMV status not recorded). Some clones in this sample may be carry-over from other donors' samples.

The gene calls are TRBV2 and TRBJ1-5; 11 bases fit TRBD1. The CDR3 consists of 16 residues. Germline CDR1 reads SNHLY; CDR2 reads FYNNEI. Trimming at V came to 7 bases and at J to 4 bases, leaving 9 bases not matched to a gene. CDR3 DNA: TGTGCCAGCAATGGGGGGGACAGGGGGAAAAATCAGCCCCAGCATTTT. Translation: CASNGGDRGKNQPQHF. Complete variable domain (other parts from reference TRBV2 and TRBJ1-5): EPEVTQTPSHQVTQMGQEVILRCVPISNHLYFYWYRQILGQKVEFLVSFYNNEISEKSEIFDDQFSVERPDGSNFTLKIRSTKLEDSAMYFCASNGGDRGKNQPQHFGDGTRLSIL.

This chain uses TRBV7-9 with TRBJ1-2; D gene unclear. With 8 bases removed from V and 8 bases from J, the gap between germline ends came to 24 bases. In germline, CDR1 is SEHNR, CDR2 FQNEAQ (reference sequence). The CDR3 runs to 15 residues. The DNA of the CDR3 is TGTGCCAGCGACCTGTTTGAGTTCGGGGAGAGGGGCTACACCTTC. Its protein product is CASDLFEFGERGYTF.

In the case of this clonotype: Possible read error: a much larger clone is one base away. J is TRBJ1-5 and V is TRBV6-8, with D possibly matching TRBD1 (5 bases). This CDR3 has 17 amino acids. Germline lookup yields CDR1 MNHGY and CDR2 SAAAGT. CDR3 sequence: CTFLRDRGGYSNQPQQF. Here the CDR3 DNA reads TGTACCTTCTTAAGGGATAGGGGAGGGTATAGCAATCAGCCCCAGCAATTT.

The sample holds one count of this clonotype. The J gene is TRBJ2-7, the V gene TRBV20-1; D is unclear. V was trimmed by 1 base and J by 0 bases, leaving 16 bases between them. Germline CDR1 and CDR2: DFQATT and SNEGSKA (reference sequence). The CDR3 has 16 residues. CDR3 in amino acids: CSARGKAGRDSYEQYF. CDR3 nucleotide sequence: TGCAGTGCTAGAGGAAAGGCAGGACGAGACTCCTACGAGCAGTACTTC.

This chain uses TRBV13 with TRBJ2-5; D perhaps matches TRBD1 (5 bases). CDR1 and CDR2 from the germline V gene are PRHDT and FYEKMQ (reference sequence). The CDR3 contains 16 residues. V was trimmed by 4 bases and J by 4 bases, leaving 19 bases between them. CDR3 loop: CASSSKQDNSRETQYF. In DNA form, the CDR3 reads TGTGCCAGCAGCTCGAAGCAGGACAACTCTAGAGAGACCCAGTACTTC.

The genes are TRBV29-1 and TRBJ2-3, with 9 bases matching TRBD1. Germline assignment: CDR1 SQVTM and CDR2 ANQGSEA. CDR3 size: 14 residues. J lost 2 bases, V lost 3 bases, and 3 bases had no gene match. CDR3 loop: CSVEGQGFTDTQYF. The CDR3 coding sequence is TGCAGCGTTGAGGGACAGGGCTTCACAGATACGCAGTATTTT.

This clonotype was seen a handful of times. V gene TRBV11-3 combines with J gene TRBJ2-1, with a weak D call TRBD1 (5 bases). Per germline, CDR1 SGHNT and CDR2 YENEEA. The V end was cut by 2 bases, the J end by 8 bases, with 10 bases between. CDR3 length: 13 amino acids. CDR3 region: CASSLRAGHEQFF. Here the CDR3 DNA reads TGTGCCAGCAGCTTAAGGGCAGGGCATGAGCAGTTCTTC.

This clonotype was recorded many times. The chain combines TRBV7-3 with TRBJ2-1; TRBD1 might be the D (6 bases). The CDR3 contains 16 residues. Between the trimmed V and J ends, which lost 5 bases and 0 bases, there was a span of 14 bases. Germline V gene lookup returns CDR1 SGHTA and CDR2 FQGTGA. CDR3 amino acids: CASSPVGQSSYNEQFF. The CDR3 nucleotides read TGTGCCAGCAGCCCCGTAGGACAGAGCTCCTACAATGAGCAGTTCTTC.

This clonotype was observed at least ten times. The CDR3 protein is CASSHNGPNTEAFF. The CDR3 DNA reads TGTGCCAGCAGCCACAACGGGCCGAACACTGAAGCTTTCTTT. The V gene is TRBV6-2 or TRBV6-3, the J gene TRBJ1-1, with unresolved D. Germline V gives CDR1 MNHEY, CDR2 SVGEGT. Trimming took off 6 bases at V and 1 base at J, with 12 bases between the two ends. CDR3 length equals 14 residues.

This clonotype has only one observation. The J gene is TRBJ2-1, the V gene TRBV15; 7 bases fit TRBD1. Germline values: CDR1 LNHNV, CDR2 YYDKDF (reference sequence). Germline trimming cut 5 bases from V and 9 bases from J; bases unmatched to any gene: 16. The CDR3 has 16 amino acids. CDR3 sequence reads: CATSLGRQGRFGEQFF. The CDR3 DNA is TGTGCCACCAGCCTAGGGAGACAGGGACGGTTCGGTGAGCAGTTCTTC.

This chain joins TRBV12-3 or TRBV12-4 and TRBJ1-1; no clear D. CDR3 size: 13 residues. The V end was cut by 7 bases, the J end by 1 base, with 10 bases between. In DNA form, the CDR3 reads TGTGCCAGCAATCGACGGTCGAACACTGAAGCTTTCTTT. Translating gives CASNRRSNTEAFF.

This clonotype was seen only a few times. The rearrangement links TRBV7-9 to TRBJ1-1, with D possibly TRBD1 on 5 matching bases. The CDR3 totals 13 residues. Trimming took 5 bases from V and 3 from J, leaving 10 bases between them. Germline V lookup: CDR1 SEHNR, CDR2 FQNEAQ (reference sequence). CDR3 amino acids: CASSPQGDTEAFF. The CDR3 DNA sequence: TGTGCCAGCAGCCCGCAAGGGGACACTGAAGCTTTCTTT.

The CDR3 loop is CASPRDRAWDTQYF. CDR3 in DNA: TGTGCCAGCCCCCGGGACAGGGCGTGGGATACGCAGTATTTT. The chain uses TRBV7-9 and TRBJ2-3; 9 bases fit TRBD1. The CDR3 extends over 14 amino acids. The germline CDR1 and CDR2 sequences are SEHNR and FQNEAQ (reference sequence). V gave up 8 bases and J gave up 6 bases; unmatched junction bases: 9.

The gene calls are TRBV7-9 and TRBJ2-7; D may be TRBD1 or TRBD2 (5 bases each). Trimming took off 7 bases at V and 3 bases at J, with 25 bases between the two ends. Germline CDR1 SEHNR, CDR2 FQNEAQ (reference sequence). The CDR3 has 17 residues. The CDR3 coding sequence is TGTGCCAGCACCCTAGCTGCCCAGGACTTAGGGGTCTACGAGCAGTACTTC. This codes for CASTLAAQDLGVYEQYF.